This passage covers 21 T cell receptor beta chains from one sample sequenced in a study of T-cell memory formation after mild COVID-19. TCRdb called the 5' RACE reads again in MiXCR, with one record for every CDR3 protein. The data show 45,000 to 55,000 distinct CDR3 sequences, over 8.5% seen once. The sequenced material came from PBMCs or a T cell subset sorted from them (not recorded which). These receptors were obtained from an adult woman who had mild COVID-19 (a few samples of this study predate the infection). Cell type and time point are not known.

This rearrangement joins TRBV20-1 to TRBJ2-7; D may match TRBD1 or TRBD2 (5 bases each). Germline values: CDR1 DFQATT, CDR2 SNEGSKA (reference sequence). The V and J ends lost 1 base and 5 bases respectively, with 9 bases between them. The CDR3 runs to 12 residues. In DNA, the CDR3 is TGCAGTGCTAGAGCGGGGACCCACGAGCAGTACTTC. Translating gives CSARAGTHEQYF.

The V call is TRBV12-3 or TRBV12-4, the J call TRBJ2-7; tentative D call: TRBD1 (7 bases). The CDR3 runs to 17 residues. V was trimmed by 5 bases and J by 0 bases, leaving 20 bases between them. DNA for the CDR3: TGTGCCAGCAGTGGTCGGGATAGGCAGGGGGGCTCCTACGAGCAGTACTTC. Its translation is CASSGRDRQGGSYEQYF.

This clonotype was picked up many times. J is TRBJ1-2 and V is TRBV7-9, with D uncertain. The CDR3 is 12 amino acids. Trimming took 2 bases from V and 4 from J, leaving 5 bases between them. Germline V CDR1 and CDR2: SEHNR, FQNEAQ (reference sequence). The CDR3 here is CASSLRVYGYTF. DNA for the CDR3: TGTGCCAGCAGCTTACGCGTCTATGGCTACACCTTC.

The chain combines TRBV5-1 with TRBJ2-7; a possible D gene is TRBD2 (6 bases). Germline CDR1 reads SGHRS; CDR2 reads YFSETQ. Trimming removed 0 bases at V and 2 bases at J, with 9 bases between. The CDR3 sequence is 14 residues long. CDR3: CASSLAWGAYEQYF. CDR3 nucleotides: TGCGCCAGCAGCTTGGCTTGGGGGGCCTACGAGCAGTACTTC.

This clonotype was recorded a few times. The V gene is TRBV9, the J gene TRBJ2-3, with 9 bases that match TRBD2. This CDR3 has 16 amino acids. V lost 3 bases to trimming and J lost 3 bases; unmatched junction nucleotides: 8. From germline, CDR1 is SGDLS and CDR2 YYNGEE. This CDR3 reads CASSDGAGGGTDTQYF. The CDR3 region has the DNA TGTGCCAGCAGCGATGGAGCGGGGGGCGGGACAGATACGCAGTATTTT.

There are a few counts of this clonotype. V gene TRBV5-5 combines with J gene TRBJ1-6; D call uncertain. The ends were cut back, 4 bases at V and 9 bases at J, with 20 bases in the middle. Germline assignment: CDR1 SGHKS and CDR2 YYEKEE (reference sequence). There are 16 residues in the CDR3. This CDR3 is CASSTQRTLAASPLHF. For the CDR3, the DNA is TGTGCCAGCAGCACCCAGAGGACCTTGGCTGCTTCACCCCTCCACTTT.

The CDR3 DNA sequence: TGTGCCAGCAGCTTGGGAGGGGAGAGTTATGACACTGAAGCTTTCTTT. It yields the protein CASSLGGESYDTEAFF. This chain uses TRBV5-4 with TRBJ1-1; maybe TRBD1 (5 bases). Germline V gene lookup returns CDR1 SGHNT and CDR2 YYREEE (reference sequence). V was clipped by 0 bases and J by 3 bases, with 15 bases between them. The length of the CDR3 is 16 residues. The variable domain in full, with the rest retrieved from reference TRBV5-4 and TRBJ1-1, is ETGVTQSPTHLIKTRGQQVTLRCSSQSGHNTVSWYQQALGQGPQFIFQYYREEENGRGNFPPRFSGLQFPNYSSELNVNALELDDSALYLCASSLGGESYDTEAFFGQGTRLTVV.

The genes are TRBV18 and TRBJ1-3; D possibly corresponds to TRBD1 (5 bases). Trimming pared 0 bases from V and 3 bases from J, leaving 15 bases between. CDR3 length: 17 amino acids. Germline assignment: CDR1 KGHSH and CDR2 LQKENI. CDR3 in DNA: TGTGCCAGCTCACCACCGGTTGGGACTGAGAGTGGAAACACCATATATTTT. Translated, it gives CASSPPVGTESGNTIYF.

Concerning this clonotype: It may be a read error: a sequence one base away is much more abundant. The chain uses TRBV4-2 and TRBJ2-3, with 12 positions matching TRBD2. The CDR3 is 16 residues long. Germline assignment: CDR1 LGHNA and CDR2 YNFKEQ. V dropped 3 bases and J dropped 6; count of bases not matched to a gene: 7. CDR3 amino acids: CASSHASGGALDTQYF. The CDR3 nucleotides read TGTGCCAGCAGCCACGCTAGCGGGGGGGCCCTCGATACGCAGTATTTT.

This rearrangement joins TRBV6-2 or TRBV6-3 to TRBJ2-2; D might be TRBD1 (5 bases). V gave up 6 bases and J gave up 10 bases, with 15 bases separating them. The CDR3 is 13 residues long. Germline V gene data show CDR1 as MNHEY and CDR2 as SVGEGT. The CDR3 region has the DNA TGTGCCAGCAGCTACCAGTTCAGGGTGGAGCTGTTTTTT. It translates to CASSYQFRVELFF.

The gene calls are TRBV20-1 and TRBJ2-4; 10 positions match TRBD2. This CDR3 comprises 15 residues. V was pared by 5 bases and J by 1 base, with 5 bases of the junction left unmatched. Germline-derived CDR1 and CDR2 are DFQATT and SNEGSKA (reference sequence). CDR3 region: CSAQNSGRAKNIQYF. The CDR3 DNA sequence: TGCAGTGCTCAAAATAGCGGGAGGGCCAAAAACATTCAGTACTTC.

CDR3 sequence: CASSIRGYAFF. CDR3 DNA: TGTGCCAGTAGTATCAGGGGGTATGCTTTCTTT. This chain connects TRBV19 to TRBJ1-1; 7 bases line up with TRBD1. This CDR3 is 11 amino acids long. Looked up from germline, CDR1 is LNHDA and CDR2 is SQIVND (reference sequence). J was trimmed by 11 bases and V by 3 bases; bases with no gene match: 3.

The V and J genes are TRBV12-3 or TRBV12-4 and TRBJ1-5; no clear D gene. This CDR3 is 13 amino acids long. The ends were cut back, 4 bases at V and 3 bases at J, with 7 bases in the middle. CDR3 DNA sequence: TGTGCCAGCAGTTGGGGAGACAATCAGCCCCAGCATTTT. The encoded protein is CASSWGDNQPQHF.

This clonotype was seen ten or more times. This chain joins TRBV20-1 and TRBJ1-6; D unresolved. There are 14 residues in the CDR3. The V gene's germline CDR1 is DFQATT and CDR2 SNEGSKA (reference sequence). V lost 6 bases to trimming and J lost 4 bases, with 13 bases between them. The CDR3 region has the DNA TGCAGTGCGCGTCCGGACCATTATAATTCACCCCTCCACTTT. The encoded protein is CSARPDHYNSPLHF.

Many counts were recorded for this clonotype. The chain joins TRBV6-6 to TRBJ2-7; D is ambiguous. The ends were cut back, 5 bases at V and 6 bases at J, with 17 bases in the middle. CDR1 is MNHNY, CDR2 SVGAGI, per germline (reference sequence). This CDR3 spans 14 amino acids. CDR3 coding DNA: TGTGCCAGCAGTCATGGCACAGCCCTGGTCGAGCAGTACTTC. Its translation is CASSHGTALVEQYF.

In its sample, this clonotype was seen many times. The chain joins TRBV7-6 to TRBJ1-6; D uncertain. CDR3 length: 14 residues. Trimming cost V 10 bases and J 7 bases, with 17 bases left between them. Germline CDR1 is SGHVS and CDR2 is FNYEAQ. The DNA for the CDR3 is TGTGCCACCCAGCTACTCGACGGGAATTCACCCCTCCACTTT. It is translated as CATQLLDGNSPLHF.

The chain joins TRBV14 to TRBJ2-2, with TRBD1 matching 7 bases. Losses at the gene ends were 5 bases for V and 1 base for J; bases not matched to a gene: 4. The CDR3 contains 15 residues. Germline V CDR1 and CDR2: SGHDN, FVKESK. CDR3 region: CASSYRGWNTGELFF. CDR3 sequence (DNA): TGTGCCAGCAGCTACAGGGGCTGGAACACCGGGGAGCTGTTTTTT. The full variable domain, in which reference TRBV14 and TRBJ2-2 provide the parts outside the CDR3, is EAGVTQFPSHSVIEKGQTVTLRCDPISGHDNLYWYRRVMGKEIKFLLHFVKESKQDESGMPNNRFLAERTGGTYSTLKVQPAELEDSGVYFCASSYRGWNTGELFFGEGSRLTVL.

The rearrangement joins TRBV18 to TRBJ1-1; no firm D call. The V end was cut by 1 base, the J end by 2 bases, with 8 bases between. Germline assignment: CDR1 KGHSH and CDR2 LQKENI. The CDR3 runs to 14 residues. CDR3 sequence reads: CASSPQVSNTEAFF. In nucleotides, the CDR3 is TGTGCCAGCTCACCACAGGTGTCAAACACTGAAGCTTTCTTT.

There are a few counts of this clonotype. V gene TRBV10-3 combines with J gene TRBJ1-2; D may be TRBD1 (6 bases). The V end lost 7 bases, the J end lost 5 bases, and 8 bases lay between the germline ends. Germline CDR1 is ENHRY and CDR2 is SYGVKD. The CDR3 covers 11 residues. This chain's CDR3 is CAITRGYGYTF. The CDR3 DNA sequence: TGTGCCATCACGAGGGGGTATGGCTACACCTTC.

This clonotype was observed at least ten times. This chain's CDR3 is CASSLDLVGGSPTDTQYF. DNA for the CDR3: TGCGCCAGCAGCTTGGACCTTGTGGGCGGGAGTCCCACAGATACGCAGTATTTT. V usage is TRBV5-1 and J usage is TRBJ2-3; 7 positions match TRBD2. The CDR3 is 18 amino acids. CDR1 SGHRS and CDR2 YFSETQ come from the germline V gene. With 0 bases clipped from V and 2 bases from J, the junction kept 12 bases outside the gene matches.

This clonotype was observed many times. V and J are TRBV7-9 and TRBJ2-3; D is possibly TRBD2 (5 bases). This CDR3 has 14 amino acids. V was shortened by 0 bases and J by 4 bases, with 8 bases between the two germline ends. CDR1 is SEHNR, CDR2 FQNEAQ, per germline (reference sequence). CDR3 sequence reads: CASSLAGAADTQYF. The CDR3 DNA sequence: TGTGCCAGCAGCTTAGCGGGAGCCGCAGATACGCAGTATTTT.